This T cell receptor beta chain was observed in a study of blood T cell repertoires in COVID-19. For the study at large: From T cells, B-cell-depleted T cells, or PBMCs came the material, which was cDNA or gDNA.

This clone has only one observation. In the study's own analysis: Amplification from reference gene primers served as the basis for estimated nucleated cell counts. The protocol was immunoSEQ multiplex PCR, while the TCRdb copy is restricted to in-frame clones and leaves out a portion. That table furnishes V, J and clone size, whereas the DNA furnished D and trimming. The sample consists of fewer than 350,000 clones, 80% to 85% of them appearing once. V was clipped by 8 bases and J by 0 bases, with 8 bases between them. Germline CDR1 and CDR2: MNHEY and SVGAGI. This CDR3 comprises 12 residues. This rearrangement joins TRBV6-5 to TRBJ2-7, with D perhaps matching TRBD1 (5 bases). The clonotype originates from a woman aged 55-69 years with active or convalescent COVID-19. The sequencing input was peripheral blood. The CDR3 loop reads CASGANSYEQYF. The CDR3 coding sequence is TGTGCCAGCGGGGCTAACTCCTACGAGCAGTACTTC.